This TCR beta chain originates from a study of T cell responses to AZD1222 COVID-19 vaccine (dated by TCRdb to about 2021). In the study overall: A total of 240 or so trial participants underwent TCR sequencing, of whom 200 to 220 had received two doses of AZD1222 and about 25 had received two doses of the MenACWY control vaccine. Trial participants were enrolled by age into 18-55, 56-69 and 70-plus year subgroups, with roughly 160, 29 and 62 TCR-sequenced participants respectively. General study outcomes and caveats: The 56-69-year group was small, and its depth increase did not reach significance, likely because of low power. Only six AZD1222 recipients were SARS-CoV-2 seropositive at baseline, limiting conclusions about previously exposed vaccinees. Vaccine-associated CD4 TCRs spanned the whole spike protein, with dominant responses in regions 160-218 and 743-854. A significant rise in spike-specific TCR breadth and depth was observed after two AZD1222 doses relative to day 0 and relative to MenACWY recipients. Most participants were white British and females outnumbered males, and the authors suggested that clonal diversity may have been underestimated. Reportedly, almost half of the unique spike-specific TCRs recognized epitopes lying outside the regions that are mutated in the B.1.351 and B.1.1.7 variants. Because no day 14 peak-response samples were available, repertoires were characterized only after the peak T cell response.

The CDR3 regions of human TCRbeta chains were analyzed by immunosequencing. As for how the authors treated the data: Repertoire TCRs were matched against a reference library of SARS-CoV-2-specific TCRs generated with the MIRA antigen-specificity platform. Breadth was defined as the fraction of unique TCRs that were SARS-CoV-2-associated. Depth was defined as the fraction of total T cells that were SARS-CoV-2-associated. Using the MIRA data, each spike-specific TCR was assigned both to the spike region to which the TCR was reactive and to a CD4 or CD8 class. Log10-transformed breadth and depth values were compared by one-way ANOVA with Sidak's multiple comparisons tests. Entries here come from immuneACCESS through TCRdb and include only in-frame sequences with V and J called. Some clones fail to appear in such tables; in the studies checked, an unresolved V gene covers under half of the shortfall, and the cause of the remainder is unknown. V and J calls and clone size are copied from that table; D and trimming were computed from the DNA. Present in this sample are about 160,000 clones, around 90% of which were seen just once. Together, the top ten hold roughly 4.4% of the sample.

From its cysteine to its phenylalanine, the CDR3 spans 16 amino acids. The only DNA kept is the CDR3, 48 bases in frame from the first base. Between the V and J ends, shortened by 5 bases and 2 bases respectively, the junction contains 16 bases. In the germline V gene, CDR1 corresponds to MGHDK and CDR2 to SYGVNS. Taken with the paper, the label for time point translates to: baseline before first vaccination. What this sample's treatment or condition label stands for: meningococcal conjugate vaccine given as trial control. Vaccinee samples were obtained from the UK trials COV001 and COV002, which included a single-blind randomized controlled phase 2/3 trial of AZD1222 (ChAdOx1 nCoV-19) in healthy adults. Trial participant PBMC samples were collected at day 0 and day 28 after the second dose for TCRbeta chain sequencing. In the case of this clone: The target of this receptor is not known. The sample holds no much larger clone one base away, and base qualities are not on file.

This clonotype originated in an adult in good health. The V gene is TRBV25-1 and the J gene is TRBJ1-5; 5 matching bases give a weak D call of TRBD1. Sequences were derived from peripheral blood, sampled on day 0 of MenACWY control vaccination. The nucleotides read TGTGCCAGCAGTCAATCAGGCGGGGGGGGCAATCAGCCCCAGCATTTT. It is translated as CASSQSGGGGNQPQHF.